This note documents a single TCR beta chain sequence. These data originate in a study of blood T cell repertoires in COVID-19. Background on the study: Both acute and convalescent COVID-19 samples were obtained from the United States, Italy and Spain. PBMCs, B-cell-depleted T cells, or T cells provided the cDNA or gDNA that made up the material.

Per the original data handling: Researchers report that nucleated cell counts were estimated from reference gene primer amplification. Using immunoSEQ multiplex PCR, the repertoire was profiled, and TCRdb retains in-frame clones only, with some absent. D and trimming were read from the DNA, whereas the V and J calls and clone size are those reported in that table. The profile covers a few hundred thousand clones, with approximately 89% appearing a single time and around 9.1% taken by the ten largest. In germline, CDR1 is KGHSH, CDR2 LQKENI. The junction had 9 bases not matched to a gene; V was cut back by 2 bases and J by 2 bases. The CDR3 has 17 residues.

The rearrangement joins TRBV18 to TRBJ2-3; 8 positions agree with TRBD2. Sequencing input: peripheral blood. The sequence was collected from a man aged 40-55 years who had recovered from COVID-19. DNA for the CDR3: TGTGCCAGCTCACCATCCCCGCGGGGGGCGCCCACAGATACGCAGTATTTT. Amino acids: CASSPSPRGAPTDTQYF.